This passage covers 18 T cell receptor beta chains from one sample sequenced in a study of glioma-infiltrating T cells after dendritic cell vaccination. Data came from immunoSEQ multiplex PCR; TCRdb stores just in-frame clones and leaves some out. In the table there are about 3,100 clones, 60% to 80% of which are singletons. The sample consisted of tumor tissue, taken before dendritic cell vaccination. These receptors originate from a human donor with glioblastoma.

This clone appeared a few times. V and J are TRBV30 and TRBJ1-2; D is ambiguous. Germline assignment: CDR1 GTSNPN and CDR2 SVGIG (reference sequence). The CDR3 covers 14 residues. V was pared by 0 bases and J by 4 bases, with 12 bases between. The CDR3 reads CAWSVWEDRYGYTF. The CDR3 coding sequence is TGTGCCTGGAGTGTTTGGGAGGACCGCTATGGCTACACCTTC.

This clone was observed a handful of times. V gene TRBV18 combines with J gene TRBJ2-7, with 9 bases identical to TRBD1. The germline CDR1 and CDR2 sequences are KGHSH and LQKENI. The V gene end was trimmed by 5 bases and the J gene end by 7 bases; junction bases not matched to a gene: 12. This CDR3 spans 15 amino acids. CDR3 region: CASSSPGQGSWEQYF. The CDR3 nucleotides are TGTGCCAGCTCATCCCCGGGACAGGGATCTTGGGAGCAGTACTTC. Looking up the rest from reference TRBV18 and TRBJ2-7 gives the full variable domain: NAGVMQNPRHLVRRRGQEARLRCSPMKGHSHVYWYRQLPEEGLKFMVYLQKENIIDESGMPKERFSAEFPKEGPSILRIQQVVRGDSAAYFCASSSPGQGSWEQYFGPGTRLTVT.

V usage is TRBV19 and J usage is TRBJ2-5; 7 bases line up with TRBD1. CDR1 is LNHDA and CDR2 is SQIVND in the germline V gene (reference sequence). V was clipped by 10 bases and J by 7 bases; unmatched bases: 12. This CDR3 is 13 amino acids long. The CDR3: CATSTGPGGTQYF. The CDR3 region has the DNA TGTGCCACCTCCACAGGACCAGGGGGGACCCAGTACTTC. Variable domain in full (rest from reference TRBV19 and TRBJ2-5): DGGITQSPKYLFRKEGQNVTLSCEQNLNHDAMYWYRQDPGQGLRLIYYSQIVNDFQKGDIAEGYSVSREKKESFPLTVTSAQKNPTAFYLCATSTGPGGTQYFGPGTRLLVL.

The chain has TRBV5-6 and TRBJ1-2, with a tentative D call TRBD1 (6 bases). Germline lookup yields CDR1 SGHDT and CDR2 YYEEEE. There are 16 residues in the CDR3. V lost 4 bases and J lost 6, with 22 bases in between. The CDR3 spells CASSPSLGGWVHGYTF. CDR3 sequence (DNA): TGTGCCAGCAGCCCAAGTCTTGGGGGCTGGGTTCATGGCTACACCTTC.

Written as DNA, the CDR3 is TGTGCCAGCAGTTACGAGGTCGGGGAGCTGTTTTTT. It is translated as CASSYEVGELFF. The chain employs TRBV6-5 and TRBJ2-2; D unclear. Trimming removed 2 bases from V and 7 bases from J, with 5 bases in between. The CDR3 is 12 residues long. Germline values: CDR1 MNHEY, CDR2 SVGAGI.

The V call is TRBV27, the J call TRBJ2-2; 7 bases fit TRBD2. CDR1 and CDR2 from the germline V gene are MNHEY and SMNVEV (reference sequence). This CDR3 is built from 16 residues. V was pared by 9 bases and J by 5 bases, with 15 bases of the junction left unmatched. CDR3 in DNA: TGTGCCAGTCTGGCGGTGGGGGGGGTTGGAACCGGGGAGCTGTTTTTT. Translated, it gives CASLAVGGVGTGELFF.

The genes are TRBV20-1 and TRBJ2-5; TRBD2 matches 8 bases. V dropped 6 bases and J dropped 11; count of bases not matched to a gene: 8. Germline values: CDR1 DFQATT, CDR2 SNEGSKA (reference sequence). The CDR3 is 11 amino acids. CDR3 nucleotide sequence: TGCAGTGCGAGCGGGGGTCTTGAGCAGTACTTC. Its protein is CSASGGLEQYF.

The J gene is TRBJ2-7, the V gene TRBV9, with 7 nucleotides matching TRBD1. The V gene end was trimmed by 0 bases and the J gene end by 3 bases; junction bases not matched to a gene: 0. The CDR3 is made up of 13 amino acids. The germline CDR1 and CDR2 sequences are SGDLS and YYNGEE. This CDR3 reads CASSVGDSYEQYF. The DNA for the CDR3 is TGTGCCAGCAGCGTAGGGGACAGCTACGAGCAGTACTTC.

The chain links TRBV7-9 to TRBJ1-4; unclear D gene. The germline V gene has CDR1 SEHNR and CDR2 FQNEAQ (reference sequence). The ends were cut back, 7 bases at V and 0 bases at J, with 6 bases in the middle. The CDR3 loop spans 13 amino acids. The CDR3 sequence is CASTVATNEKLFF. Here the CDR3 DNA reads TGTGCCAGCACAGTTGCAACTAATGAAAAACTGTTTTTT.

The V and J genes are TRBV9 and TRBJ1-5, with D perhaps TRBD1 (6 bases). V was pared by 0 bases and J by 6 bases, with 10 bases between. This CDR3 spans 14 amino acids. Germline V CDR1 and CDR2: SGDLS, YYNGEE. CDR3 residues: CASSVGTGSQPQHF. Written as DNA, the CDR3 is TGTGCCAGCAGCGTAGGTACAGGGAGTCAGCCCCAGCATTTT.

The rearrangement uses TRBV5-6 and TRBJ2-1; 10 positions agree with TRBD1. V lost 3 bases and J lost 8; bases outside the gene matches: 5. The germline V gene has CDR1 SGHDT and CDR2 YYEEEE. This CDR3 is 14 amino acids long. The CDR3 coding sequence is TGTGCCAGCAGCTACGGACAGGGGGGGGATGAGCAGTTCTTC. It codes for CASSYGQGGDEQFF.

This clone showed up just once. This chain uses TRBV6-5 with TRBJ2-5; the D gene is possibly TRBD1 (6 bases). CDR3 length equals 12 residues. The V gene lost 8 bases and the J gene lost 5 bases, with 12 bases spanning the gap. Germline CDR1 and CDR2: MNHEY and SVGAGI. The CDR3 DNA is TGTGCCAGCCAAACAGGGCGGGAGACCCAGTACTTC. This gives the protein CASQTGRETQYF.

The chain carries TRBV7-8 and TRBJ2-5; 8 bases agree with TRBD2. CDR3 size: 20 residues. Germline V gives CDR1 SGHVS, CDR2 FQNEAQ. V shed 5 bases, J shed 5 bases, and the junction held 25 bases outside the gene matches. The DNA for the CDR3 is TGTGCCAGCAGCCCAGTCCTATCCGGACTAGCCCCGAATACTCGGGAGACCCAGTACTTC. It encodes CASSPVLSGLAPNTRETQYF. Filled out from reference TRBV7-8 and TRBJ2-5, the complete variable domain reads GAGVSQSPRYKVAKRGQDVALRCDPISGHVSLFWYQQALGQGPEFLTYFQNEAQLDKSGLPSDRFFAERPEGSVSTLKIQRTQQEDSAVYLCASSPVLSGLAPNTRETQYFGPGTRLLVL.

This clone was detected a few times. This chain connects TRBV5-1 to TRBJ1-3; no clear D. Trimming removed 3 bases at V and 0 bases at J, with 19 bases between. Germline CDR1 is SGHRS and CDR2 is YFSETQ. This CDR3 region has 18 residues. CDR3 coding DNA: TGCGCCAGCAGCTGGGCCTCGCTGATCTCCTACTCTGGAAACACCATATATTTT. Translated: CASSWASLISYSGNTIYF. The full variable domain, its missing parts supplied by reference TRBV5-1 and TRBJ1-3, is KAGVTQTPRYLIKTRGQQVTLSCSPISGHRSVSWYQQTPGQGLQFLFEYFSETQRNKGNFPGRFSGRQFSNSRSEMNVSTLELGDSALYLCASSWASLISYSGNTIYFGEGSWLTVV.

The rearrangement uses TRBV10-3 and TRBJ2-7; D might be TRBD1 (7 bases). CDR1 and CDR2 (germline): ENHRY, SYGVKD. This CDR3 has 15 residues. V lost 0 bases and J lost 5, with 14 bases in between. The CDR3: CAISESMQGGNEQYF. In nucleotides, the CDR3 is TGTGCCATCAGTGAGTCGATGCAGGGGGGCAACGAGCAGTACTTC.

The V call is TRBV5-1, the J call TRBJ2-5, with D tentatively TRBD1 (6 bases). The CDR3 covers 14 residues. Deletions cut 4 bases from V and 1 base from J, with 11 bases between. CDR1 SGHRS and CDR2 YFSETQ come from the germline V gene. The CDR3 DNA is TGCGCCAGCAGCCTACAGGGTCTCCAAGAGACCCAGTACTTC. It codes for CASSLQGLQETQYF.

The chain is built from TRBV19 and TRBJ2-1; TRBD1 is a possible D gene (6 bases). Germline loops: CDR1 LNHDA, CDR2 SQIVND (reference sequence). The CDR3 covers 16 residues. V was trimmed by 5 bases and J by 4 bases, leaving 18 bases between them. The CDR3 loop is CASSGLRVGQYNEQFF. CDR3 bases: TGTGCCAGTAGTGGGCTTAGGGTGGGACAATACAATGAGCAGTTCTTC.

This chain uses TRBV9 with TRBJ2-1; 8 nucleotides match TRBD2. CDR1 SGDLS and CDR2 YYNGEE come from the germline V gene. The ends lost 3 bases at V and 0 bases at J; junction bases unmatched: 11. This CDR3 has 18 residues. CDR3 region: CASSGARGGTSSYNEQFF. As DNA, the CDR3 is TGTGCCAGCAGCGGCGCTCGCGGGGGGACCAGCTCCTACAATGAGCAGTTCTTC.